These 26 T cell receptor beta chains share one sample of origin, sequenced in a study of cytomegalovirus exposure and HLA in healthy donors listed by TCRdb under 2017. Receptor amplification or capture employed the immunoSEQ multiplex PCR assay. What TCRdb holds here is the immuneACCESS table cut down to in-frame rearrangements. Part of the clones is not present; checked against another copy, under half of the missing clones reflect an unresolved V gene, and the others are unexplained. The sample table lists about 120,000 clones, more than 70% of them with a count of one. Clones ranked in the top ten supply roughly 1.9% of the sample. The sample taken for sequencing was PBMCs. The receptors here all came from a woman aged 30 to 39 in good health and CMV-seronegative.

This rearrangement joins TRBV19 to TRBJ2-7; TRBD1 aligns across 8 bases. V trimming: 5 bases; J trimming: 2 bases; junction bases outside the gene matches: 11. Germline CDR1 LNHDA, CDR2 SQIVND (reference sequence). The CDR3 is made up of 16 amino acids. DNA of the CDR3: TGTGCCAGTAGTGAAAGACAGGGGAGGAACCCCTACGAGCAGTACTTC. It encodes CASSERQGRNPYEQYF.

The chain employs TRBV5-1 and TRBJ1-4; TRBD1 agrees at 10 bases. Germline loops: CDR1 SGHRS, CDR2 YFSETQ. V shed 4 bases, J shed 0 bases, and the junction held 6 bases outside the gene matches. The CDR3 has 17 amino acids. The CDR3 region is CASSARTGGPTNEKLFF. CDR3 DNA sequence: TGCGCCAGCAGCGCCCGGACAGGGGGACCAACTAATGAAAAACTGTTTTTT.

In its sample, this clone was seen a few times. CDR3 region: CASSSGQGRPLHF. The CDR3 DNA reads TGTGCCAGCAGTTCTGGACAGGGGAGACCCCTCCACTTT. This rearrangement joins TRBV6-5 to TRBJ1-6; TRBD1 agrees at 9 bases. This CDR3 is 13 amino acids long. The germline gives CDR1 MNHEY, CDR2 SVGAGI. Unmatched junction bases numbered 4, after V lost 4 bases and J lost 12 bases.

The V gene is TRBV2, the J gene TRBJ1-2, with no clear D. The V end was cut by 4 bases, the J end by 4 bases, with 10 bases between. The CDR3 totals 13 residues. Germline loops: CDR1 SNHLY, CDR2 FYNNEI. In nucleotides, the CDR3 is TGTGCCAGCAGTGGGGAGCACCGCTATGGCTACACCTTC. As protein: CASSGEHRYGYTF.

The chain is built from TRBV4-3 and TRBJ2-6; tentative D call: TRBD1 (6 bases). From germline, CDR1 is LGHNA and CDR2 YSLEER. V gave up 2 bases and J gave up 4 bases, with 12 bases separating them. CDR3 length: 16 amino acids. Here the CDR3 DNA reads TGCGCCAGCAGCCAAAAAACAGGGACCGGGGCCAACGTCCTGACTTTC. Translation: CASSQKTGTGANVLTF.

This chain joins TRBV2 and TRBJ2-1; tentatively, D is TRBD2 (6 bases). CDR3 length: 13 residues. Germline V gives CDR1 SNHLY, CDR2 FYNNEI. V was shortened by 8 bases and J by 10 bases, with 18 bases between the two germline ends. The CDR3 DNA is TGTGCCAGCGTGGGACTGGCGGCAGGGGAGCAGTTCTTC. Protein product: CASVGLAAGEQFF. Drawing the rest from reference TRBV2 and TRBJ2-1, the complete variable domain is EPEVTQTPSHQVTQMGQEVILRCVPISNHLYFYWYRQILGQKVEFLVSFYNNEISEKSEIFDDQFSVERPDGSNFTLKIRSTKLEDSAMYFCASVGLAAGEQFFGPGTRLTVL.

In this sample, this clone turned up once. This sequence joins TRBV2 and TRBJ1-6; weak D call: TRBD1 (5 bases). Germline V gene lookup returns CDR1 SNHLY and CDR2 FYNNEI. This CDR3 is 14 amino acids long. Trimming removed 4 bases from V and 4 bases from J, with 8 bases in between. CDR3 protein: CASSGQIYNSPLHF. The DNA for the CDR3 is TGTGCCAGCAGTGGACAGATTTATAATTCACCCCTCCACTTT.

The CDR3 DNA sequence: TGTGCCAGCAGCTCCGAGGGTGGCCAGACCTACGAGCAGTACTTC. Its protein product is CASSSEGGQTYEQYF. V usage is TRBV13 and J usage is TRBJ2-7, with D maybe TRBD2 (5 bases). The ends were cut back, 4 bases at V and 2 bases at J, with 15 bases in the middle. CDR1 PRHDT and CDR2 FYEKMQ come from the germline V gene (reference sequence). This CDR3 is built from 15 residues.

This clone is a singleton in its sample. This chain uses TRBV7-2 with TRBJ2-4, with TRBD1 matching 7 bases. The germline CDR1 and CDR2 sequences are SGHTA and FQGNSA. Trimming took 3 bases from V and 9 from J; bases not matched to a gene: 8. The CDR3 extends over 14 amino acids. CDR3 in DNA: TGTGCCAGCAGCTTGAACAGGGGCCAGGGCATTCAGTACTTC. Translated: CASSLNRGQGIQYF.

The chain uses TRBV6-1 and TRBJ2-5; TRBD2 agrees at 8 bases. The CDR3 spans 16 residues. V shed 4 bases, J shed 5 bases, and the junction held 12 bases outside the gene matches. Germline V gene sequence: CDR1 MNHNS, CDR2 SASEGT. In DNA form, the CDR3 reads TGTGCCAGCAGTGTGTATGGGCGGGGGGAGGCGGAGACCCAGTACTTC. This codes for CASSVYGRGEAETQYF.

The CDR3 region is CASSGPGQQETQYF. The CDR3, as DNA: TGTGCCAGCAGCGGCCCGGGACAGCAAGAGACCCAGTACTTC. The chain carries TRBV7-3 and TRBJ2-5; 7 nucleotides match TRBD1. The CDR3 is made up of 14 amino acids. Per the germline V gene, CDR1 is SGHTA and CDR2 is FQGTGA. Germline trimming cut 5 bases from V and 2 bases from J; bases unmatched to any gene: 5.

V is TRBV9 and J is TRBJ2-1, with 13 bases aligning to TRBD2. This CDR3 spans 17 amino acids. V lost 4 bases, J lost 0 bases, and 4 bases stayed unmatched. Looked up from germline, CDR1 is SGDLS and CDR2 is YYNGEE. CDR3 DNA: TGTGCCAGCAGCACCCGACTAGCGGGGGGCTCCTACAATGAGCAGTTCTTC. It is translated as CASSTRLAGGSYNEQFF.

This chain joins TRBV11-3 and TRBJ2-3; TRBD2 is a possible D gene (5 bases). Trimming pared 8 bases from V and 5 bases from J, leaving 11 bases between. Germline CDR1 and CDR2: SGHNT and YENEEA. The CDR3 loop spans 12 amino acids. CDR3: CASGGRGDTQYF. CDR3 nucleotide sequence: TGTGCCAGCGGTGGTCGGGGAGATACGCAGTATTTT.

The chain joins TRBV6-4 to TRBJ1-6, with D tentatively TRBD1 (6 bases). The CDR3 is 14 amino acids. Germline lookup yields CDR1 MRHNA and CDR2 SNTAGT. Trimming shortened V by 6 bases and J by 9 bases, and 15 bases separated the two germline ends. The CDR3: CASRATGQGSPLHF. In DNA form, the CDR3 reads TGTGCCAGCAGGGCCACAGGGCAGGGTTCACCCCTCCACTTT.

The rearrangement joins TRBV7-3 to TRBJ2-6, with 8 bases matching TRBD2. CDR1 is SGHTA, CDR2 FQGTGA, per germline. Trimming removed 5 bases from V and 0 bases from J; junction bases left unmatched: 6. This CDR3 has 17 residues. The CDR3, as DNA: TGTGCCAGCAGCCCCCGGGGGGGGATCTCTGGGGCCAACGTCCTGACTTTC. This translates into CASSPRGGISGANVLTF.

CDR3 in DNA: TGTGCCTGGATCCCCGAGCCCGGTCGCACTGAAGCTTTCTTT. The encoded protein is CAWIPEPGRTEAFF. V usage is TRBV30 and J usage is TRBJ1-1; D remains ambiguous. The CDR3 length is 14 residues. The V gene's germline CDR1 is GTSNPN and CDR2 SVGIG (reference sequence). The V end lost 4 bases, the J end lost 4 bases, and 16 bases lay between the germline ends.

The chain employs TRBV4-3 and TRBJ1-6; D may be TRBD1 (5 bases). The CDR3 is 17 amino acids. V lost 0 bases and J 4 bases, leaving 13 bases between the germline ends. CDR1 and CDR2 (germline): LGHNA, YSLEER. The chain's CDR3 is CASSQDIRSGYNSPLHF. The CDR3 DNA reads TGCGCCAGCAGCCAAGATATCCGATCAGGGTATAATTCACCCCTCCACTTT.

V gene TRBV7-3 combines with J gene TRBJ2-1; TRBD2 aligns across 10 bases. The CDR3 sequence is 15 residues long. J was trimmed by 4 bases and V by 5 bases; bases with no gene match: 5. Germline V gene lookup returns CDR1 SGHTA and CDR2 FQGTGA. CDR3: CASSAGLAIYNEQFF. CDR3 sequence (DNA): TGTGCCAGCAGCGCGGGACTAGCGATATACAATGAGCAGTTCTTC.

The rearrangement links TRBV18 to TRBJ2-7; D might be TRBD1 (5 bases). The CDR3 spans 13 residues. Per germline, CDR1 KGHSH and CDR2 LQKENI. Trimming shortened V by 4 bases and J by 0 bases, and 7 bases separated the two germline ends. CDR3 residues: CASSLQVSYEQYF. The CDR3 region has the DNA TGTGCCAGCTCACTACAGGTCTCCTACGAGCAGTACTTC.

Worth noting for this clone: An end of the junction differs from the germline gene, which may be a read error. The chain uses TRBV14 and TRBJ1-1, with D unclear. The CDR3 is made up of 15 amino acids. CDR1 is SGHDN, CDR2 FVKESK, per germline. Written as DNA, the CDR3 is TGTGCCAGCCAGGTGTTGGCAGGAAAAAACAGTGAAGCTTTCTTT. Its translation is CASQVLAGKNSEAFF.

In this sample, this clone turned up once. A read error may account for a junction end that differs from germline. V gene TRBV9 combines with J gene TRBJ2-7; 7 nucleotides match TRBD2. Looked up from germline, CDR1 is SGDLS and CDR2 is YYNGEE. This CDR3 region has 15 residues. CDR3 region: CASSITPRGEAGQNF. As DNA, the CDR3 is TGTGCCAGCAGCATTACCCCCCGGGGAGAAGCGGGGCAGAACTTC. The full variable domain, completed using reference TRBV9 and TRBJ2-7, is DSGVTQTPKHLITATGQRVTLRCSPRSGDLSVYWYQQSLDQGLQFLIQYYNGEERAKGNILERFSAQQFPDLHSELNLSSLELGDSALYFCASSITPRGEAGQNFGPGTRLTVT.

This clone was picked up a small number of times. This chain connects TRBV5-1 to TRBJ2-7; D ambiguous. In germline, CDR1 is SGHRS, CDR2 YFSETQ. V shed 1 base and J shed 4 bases, with 6 bases lying between them. The CDR3 consists of 12 residues. CDR3 in DNA: TGCGCCAGCAGCTTGAGTAGTTACGAGCAGTACTTC. The encoded protein is CASSLSSYEQYF.

This chain connects TRBV5-1 to TRBJ2-3; the match to TRBD2 covers 8 bases. V dropped 1 base and J dropped 4; count of bases not matched to a gene: 5. Per germline, CDR1 SGHRS and CDR2 YFSETQ. This CDR3 has 15 amino acids. This chain's CDR3 is CASSLYGGDPDTQYF. For the CDR3, the DNA is TGCGCCAGCAGCTTGTACGGGGGGGATCCAGATACGCAGTATTTT.

In its sample, this clone was seen once. CDR3: CASSWGGQRTDTQYF. CDR3 bases: TGTGCCAGCAGCTGGGGGGGTCAGCGCACAGATACGCAGTATTTT. The rearrangement links TRBV5-5 to TRBJ2-3; TRBD2 matches at 7 bases. Germline loops: CDR1 SGHKS, CDR2 YYEKEE (reference sequence). With V trimmed by 3 bases and J by 1 base, 5 bases remained unmatched. The CDR3 has 15 amino acids. Full variable domain (remainder filled in from reference TRBV5-5 and TRBJ2-3): DAGVTQSPTHLIKTRGQQVTLRCSPISGHKSVSWYQQVLGQGPQFIFQYYEKEERGRGNFPDRFSARQFPNYSSELNVNALLLGDSALYLCASSWGGQRTDTQYFGPGTRLTVL.

This chain links TRBV11-3 with TRBJ2-1; weak D call: TRBD1 (6 bases). The CDR3 is 15 amino acids. The germline gives CDR1 SGHNT, CDR2 YENEEA. V was trimmed by 1 base and J by 2 bases, leaving 9 bases between them. CDR3 sequence (DNA): TGTGCCAGCAGCTTAGGGGGGCTGGCCTACAATGAGCAGTTCTTC. This sequence encodes CASSLGGLAYNEQFF.

This chain uses TRBV28 with TRBJ2-3; weak D call: TRBD1 (7 bases). This CDR3 is built from 16 residues. In germline, CDR1 is MDHEN, CDR2 SYDVKM. Trimming left V 5 bases short and J 3 bases short, with 18 bases between. The CDR3 DNA is TGTGCCAGCAGTCCTTTGGGGCAGGGGGGTACAGATACGCAGTATTTT. Its translation is CASSPLGQGGTDTQYF.